These 5 T cell receptor beta chains were sequenced from one sample in a study of T cell responses to AZD1222 COVID-19 vaccine. Repertoires were generated with immunoSEQ multiplex PCR, while TCRdb's copy carries only in-frame clones and drops some. This table has over 100,000 clones, 70% to 90% appearing once. Sequencing used peripheral blood, obtained on day 0 of AZD1222 vaccination. Receptors originate from an adult in good health.

This clone was recorded only once. V and J are TRBV5-1 and TRBJ1-2; D possibly corresponds to TRBD1 (5 bases). The V and J ends lost 1 base and 5 bases respectively, with 24 bases between them. Germline lookup yields CDR1 SGHRS and CDR2 YFSETQ. The CDR3 extends over 18 amino acids. CDR3 region: CASSLMAPAGPVLYGYTF. The CDR3 DNA reads as TGCGCCAGCAGCTTGATGGCTCCGGCAGGGCCCGTATTGTATGGCTACACCTTC.

This chain links TRBV3-1 (or the pseudogene TRBV3-2) with TRBJ1-2, with TRBD1 as a possible D gene (5 bases). V was trimmed by 4 bases and J by 4 bases, leaving 22 bases between them. Looked up from germline, CDR1 is LGHDT and CDR2 is YNNKEL (reference sequence). The CDR3 has 17 amino acids. The CDR3 spells CASSRQRGSQSIYGYTF. CDR3 nucleotides: TGTGCCAGCAGCCGCCAGAGGGGAAGCCAATCCATCTATGGCTACACCTTC.

This chain links TRBV12-3 or TRBV12-4 with TRBJ2-5; no clear D. The CDR3 runs to 10 residues. V was clipped by 8 bases and J by 5 bases, with 6 bases between them. The CDR3 spells CASARETQYF. CDR3 coding DNA: TGTGCCAGCGCACGGGAGACCCAGTACTTC.

This clone was picked up a small number of times. The chain employs TRBV7-8 and TRBJ1-1; D call uncertain. V gave up 5 bases and J gave up 8 bases, with 21 bases separating them. The CDR3 is 15 amino acids. Germline loops: CDR1 SGHVS, CDR2 FQNEAQ. The CDR3 DNA sequence: TGTGCCAGCAGCAATGATGGGCGTGCATCGGGCGAAGCTTTCTTT. Translated: CASSNDGRASGEAFF.

The CDR3 protein is CASSKGSERKIRGNTEAFF. CDR3 DNA sequence: TGTGCCAGCAGCAAAGGAAGTGAACGGAAAATTAGGGGGAACACTGAAGCTTTCTTT. This sequence joins TRBV21-1 and TRBJ1-1; TRBD1, the D gene given by the table, was not confirmed from the DNA. TRBV21-1 counts as a pseudogene. The CDR3 runs to 19 residues.